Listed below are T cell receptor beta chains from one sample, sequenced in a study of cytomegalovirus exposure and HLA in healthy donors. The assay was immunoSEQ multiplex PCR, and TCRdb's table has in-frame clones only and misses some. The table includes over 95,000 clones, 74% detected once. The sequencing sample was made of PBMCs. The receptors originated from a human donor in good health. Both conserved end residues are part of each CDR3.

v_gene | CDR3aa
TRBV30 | CAGTSTQLNTEAFF
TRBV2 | CASRGTGSNEQFF
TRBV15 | CATSPSSGGNEQFF
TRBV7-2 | CASSPSGGKETQYF
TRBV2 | CASSEGGQGWDGEQFF
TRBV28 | CASSSQGIAEAFF
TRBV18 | CASSPSTDQQAFF
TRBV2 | CASSVWTESFF
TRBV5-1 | CASSANTLALRDGEQFF
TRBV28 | CASRPGTGRAHEQYF
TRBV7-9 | CASDNKYRANEQFF
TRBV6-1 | CASSESFGGGAGYEQFF
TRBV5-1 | CASSPRTGGLADTQYF
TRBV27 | CASRRTGALEGYTF
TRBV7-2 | CASSQTTGPFHEQYF